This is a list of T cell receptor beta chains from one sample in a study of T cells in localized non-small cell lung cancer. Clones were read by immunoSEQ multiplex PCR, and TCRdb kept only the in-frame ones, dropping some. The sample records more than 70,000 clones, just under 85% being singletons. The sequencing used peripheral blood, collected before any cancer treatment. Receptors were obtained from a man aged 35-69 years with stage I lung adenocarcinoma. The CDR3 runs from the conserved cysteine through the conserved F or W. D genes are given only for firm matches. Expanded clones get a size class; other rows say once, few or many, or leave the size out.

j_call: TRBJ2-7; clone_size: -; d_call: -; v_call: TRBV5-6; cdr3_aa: CASKNSWSSYEQYF; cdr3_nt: TGTGCCAGCAAGAACAGTTGGAGCTCCTACGAGCAGTACTTC
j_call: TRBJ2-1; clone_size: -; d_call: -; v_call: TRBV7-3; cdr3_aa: CASSLTDNHNEQFF; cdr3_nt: TGTGCCAGCAGCCTGACGGACAACCACAATGAGCAGTTCTTC
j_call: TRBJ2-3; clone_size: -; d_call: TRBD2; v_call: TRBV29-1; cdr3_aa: CSVAGNEMERGASTDTQYF; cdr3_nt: TGCAGCGTTGCGGGAAATGAAATGGAGCGGGGGGCGAGCACAGATACGCAGTATTTT
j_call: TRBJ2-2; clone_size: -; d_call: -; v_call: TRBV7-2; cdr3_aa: CASSLKVTGELFF; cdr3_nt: TGTGCCAGCAGCTTGAAGGTCACCGGGGAGCTGTTTTTT
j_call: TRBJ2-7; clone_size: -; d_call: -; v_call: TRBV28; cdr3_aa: CASSFSLFSAGSAGPSYEQYF; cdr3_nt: TGTGCCAGCAGTTTCAGCCTATTTTCGGCTGGTTCTGCGGGTCCCTCCTACGAGCAGTACTTC
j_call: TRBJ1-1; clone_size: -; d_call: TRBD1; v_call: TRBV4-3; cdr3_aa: CASSQTVYRGNTEAFF; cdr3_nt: TGCGCCAGCAGCCAGACGGTGTACAGGGGGAACACTGAAGCTTTCTTT
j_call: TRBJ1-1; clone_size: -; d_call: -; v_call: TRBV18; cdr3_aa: CASSLYRDNTEAFF; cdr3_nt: TGTGCCAGCTCGCTCTACAGGGACAACACTGAAGCTTTCTTT
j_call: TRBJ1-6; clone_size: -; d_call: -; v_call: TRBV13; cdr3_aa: CASSLESSYNSPLHF; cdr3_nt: TGTGCCAGCAGCTTAGAAAGCTCCTATAATTCACCCCTCCACTTT
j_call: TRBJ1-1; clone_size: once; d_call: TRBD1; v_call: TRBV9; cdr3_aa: CASSVAPGQGGIEAFF; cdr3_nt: TGTGCCAGCAGCGTTGCCCCGGGACAGGGGGGGATTGAAGCTTTCTTT
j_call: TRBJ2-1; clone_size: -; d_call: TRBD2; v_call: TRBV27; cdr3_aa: CASSLWALAGGPHNEQFF; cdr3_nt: TGTGCCAGCAGTTTATGGGCCCTAGCGGGAGGGCCCCACAATGAGCAGTTCTTC
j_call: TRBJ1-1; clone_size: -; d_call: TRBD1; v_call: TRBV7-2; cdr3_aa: CASSLEGMAGGTEAFF; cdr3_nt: TGTGCCAGCAGCTTAGAAGGTATGGCAGGGGGGACTGAAGCTTTCTTT
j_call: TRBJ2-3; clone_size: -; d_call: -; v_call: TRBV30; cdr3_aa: CAWSDQPGSTDTQYF; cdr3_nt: TGTGCCTGGAGTGACCAGCCCGGTAGCACAGATACGCAGTATTTT
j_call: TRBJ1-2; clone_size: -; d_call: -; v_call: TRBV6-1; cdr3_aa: CASSETGGLGYTF; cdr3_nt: TGTGCCAGCAGTGAAACGGGGGGCTTAGGCTACACCTTC
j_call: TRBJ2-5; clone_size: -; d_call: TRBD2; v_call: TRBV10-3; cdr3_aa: CAISEVLGTSTYF; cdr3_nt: TGTGCCATCAGTGAGGTCTTGGGGACTAGCACCTACTTC